The clone carrying this T cell receptor beta chain came up many times. Its specificity is not known. The entry originates in a study of T cell repertoires in cytomegalovirus infection. Study overall: CMV infection and matching HLA type were both indicated by public TCR beta signatures.

MiXCR, applied by TCRdb to the reads, yields one record per CDR3 protein. Among under 250,000 distinct CDR3 sequences listed, about 12% were seen once. Study-level results: Ex vivo responses were dominated by HLA-C-restricted CMV-specific TCR beta clonotypes.

CDR3 size: 17 residues. Trimming at V came to 5 bases and at J to 5 bases, leaving 11 bases not matched to a gene. The germline CDR1 and CDR2 sequences are SGHTA and FQGNSA. The sequencing input was PBMCs. The receptor was derived from a human donor in good health (CMV status not recorded). Some clones in this sample may be carry-over from other donors' samples. The chain combines TRBV7-2 with TRBJ2-5; 13 bases are a match to TRBD2. CDR3 amino acids: CASSARGLAGPEETQYF. CDR3 sequence (DNA): TGTGCCAGCAGCGCACGGGGACTAGCGGGGCCCGAGGAGACCCAGTACTTC.